The next 5 T cell receptor beta chains were all read from a single sample in a study of blood T cell repertoires in COVID-19. The method was immunoSEQ multiplex PCR; TCRdb's version includes in-frame clones alone and lacks a portion of them. This sample has fewer than 500,000 clones, with roughly 88% found just once. What was sequenced was peripheral blood. The receptors were gathered from a woman aged 25-40 years with active or convalescent COVID-19.

The chain combines TRBV3-1 (or the pseudogene TRBV3-2) with TRBJ2-7; 14 nucleotides agree with TRBD2. Germline assignment: CDR1 LGHDT and CDR2 YNNKEL (reference sequence). The V segment lost 6 bases and the J segment 6 bases; nucleotides outside the gene matches: 7. The CDR3 covers 15 residues. The CDR3 spells CASRPGLAGVSEQYF. CDR3 DNA: TGTGCCAGCAGACCGGGACTAGCGGGAGTATCCGAGCAGTACTTC.

The chain combines TRBV12-3 or TRBV12-4 with TRBJ1-6; no reliable D call. There are 13 residues in the CDR3. Trimming shortened V by 5 bases and J by 8 bases, and 10 bases separated the two germline ends. The CDR3 sequence: CASSRSLDSPLHF. The DNA for the CDR3 is TGTGCCAGCAGTCGGTCCCTAGATTCACCCCTCCACTTT.

The chain carries TRBV7-2 and TRBJ1-1; D is perhaps TRBD1 (5 bases). V shed 2 bases and J shed 5 bases, with 9 bases lying between them. This CDR3 spans 13 amino acids. Germline CDR1 SGHTA, CDR2 FQGNSA. Here the CDR3 reads CASSLSTATEAFF. CDR3 sequence (DNA): TGTGCCAGCAGCTTATCGACAGCTACTGAAGCTTTCTTT. The variable domain in full, with the rest retrieved from reference TRBV7-2 and TRBJ1-1, is GAGVSQSPSNKVTEKGKDVELRCDPISGHTALYWYRQSLGQGLEFLIYFQGNSAPDKSGLPSDRFSAERTGGSVSTLTIQRTQQEDSAVYLCASSLSTATEAFFGQGTRLTVV.

The V call is TRBV3-1 (or the pseudogene TRBV3-2), the J call TRBJ1-3, with D maybe TRBD1 (6 bases). The CDR3 sequence is 16 residues long. Germline assignment: CDR1 LGHDT and CDR2 YNNKEL (reference sequence). V shed 2 bases and J shed 6 bases, with 17 bases lying between them. This chain's CDR3 is CASSQPGDRLENTIYF. CDR3 sequence (DNA): TGTGCCAGCAGCCAACCCGGAGACAGGTTGGAAAACACCATATATTTT.

This chain uses TRBV4-1 with TRBJ2-3; 9 nucleotides match TRBD2. CDR3 length: 18 residues. CDR1 and CDR2 (germline): MGHRA, YSYEKL. V lost 0 bases, J lost 0 bases, and 7 bases stayed unmatched. The CDR3 region has the DNA TGCGCCAGCAGCCAAGATGTACCTAGCGGGGTTAGCACAGATACGCAGTATTTT. This gives the protein CASSQDVPSGVSTDTQYF.